This TCR beta chain was recovered during a study of blood T cell repertoires in COVID-19. Libraries were prepared by immunoSEQ multiplex PCR; TCRdb keeps only in-frame clonotypes and omits some of them. The repertoire has approximately 180,000 clones, approximately 83% of them found once; the top ten carry roughly 11%. Germline-derived CDR1 and CDR2 are MRHNA and SNTAGT. This CDR3 has 10 residues. V was shortened by 8 bases and J by 1 base, with 3 bases between the two germline ends. Sequencing was done on a sample of peripheral blood. This sequence joins TRBV6-4 and TRBJ2-7; D is uncertain. This clonotype was sampled from a human donor with active or convalescent COVID-19. The donor label of this sample is uncertain. The CDR3 DNA follows: TGTGCCAGCCAGTCCTACGAGCAGTACTTC. It translates to CASQSYEQYF.